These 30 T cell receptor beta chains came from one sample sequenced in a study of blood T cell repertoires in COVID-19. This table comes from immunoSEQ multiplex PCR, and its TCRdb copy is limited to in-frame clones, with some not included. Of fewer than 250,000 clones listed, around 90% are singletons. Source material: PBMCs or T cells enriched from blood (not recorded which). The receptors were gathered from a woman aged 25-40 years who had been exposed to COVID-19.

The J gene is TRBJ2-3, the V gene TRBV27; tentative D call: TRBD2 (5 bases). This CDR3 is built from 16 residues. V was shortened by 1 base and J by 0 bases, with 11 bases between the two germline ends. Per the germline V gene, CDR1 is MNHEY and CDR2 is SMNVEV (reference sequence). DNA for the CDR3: TGTGCCAGCAGTTTATTAGTGGGCGGGAGCACAGATACGCAGTATTTT. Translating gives CASSLLVGGSTDTQYF.

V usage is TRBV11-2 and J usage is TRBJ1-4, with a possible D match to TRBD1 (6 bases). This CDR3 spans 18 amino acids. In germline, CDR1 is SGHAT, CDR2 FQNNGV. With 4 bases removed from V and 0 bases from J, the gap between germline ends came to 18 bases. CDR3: CASSYGTYHRTTNEKLFF. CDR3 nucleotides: TGTGCCAGCAGCTATGGGACATACCATCGAACAACTAATGAAAAACTGTTTTTT.

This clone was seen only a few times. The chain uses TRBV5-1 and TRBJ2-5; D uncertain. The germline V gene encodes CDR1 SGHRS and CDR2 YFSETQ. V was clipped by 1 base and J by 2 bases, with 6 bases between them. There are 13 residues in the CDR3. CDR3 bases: TGCGCCAGCAGCTTGAGCCTTCAAGAGACCCAGTACTTC. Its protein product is CASSLSLQETQYF.

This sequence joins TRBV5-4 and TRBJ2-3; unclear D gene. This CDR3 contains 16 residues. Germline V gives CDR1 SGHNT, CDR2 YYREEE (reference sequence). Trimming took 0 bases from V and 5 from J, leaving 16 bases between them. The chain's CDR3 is CASSLDGWATGDTQYF. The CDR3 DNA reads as TGTGCCAGCAGCTTGGATGGCTGGGCAACCGGAGATACGCAGTATTTT.

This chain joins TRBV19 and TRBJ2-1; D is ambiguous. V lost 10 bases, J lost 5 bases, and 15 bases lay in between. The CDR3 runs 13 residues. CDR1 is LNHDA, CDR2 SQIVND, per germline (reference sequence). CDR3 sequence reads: CATALVTNNEQFF. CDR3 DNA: TGTGCCACTGCACTGGTCACCAACAATGAGCAGTTCTTC.

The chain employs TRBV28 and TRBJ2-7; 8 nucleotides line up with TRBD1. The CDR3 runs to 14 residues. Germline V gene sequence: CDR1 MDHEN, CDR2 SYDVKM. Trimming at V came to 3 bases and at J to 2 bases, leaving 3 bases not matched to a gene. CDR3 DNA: TGTGCCAGCAGTTTGGGACAGGCCACCTACGAGCAGTACTTC. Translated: CASSLGQATYEQYF.

The CDR3 DNA is TGTGCCAGCACCCAGGGGGTCACTGAAGCTTTCTTT. It encodes CASTQGVTEAFF. This chain connects TRBV6-6 to TRBJ1-1; 7 nucleotides match TRBD1. CDR3 length: 12 amino acids. Germline V gene lookup returns CDR1 MNHNY and CDR2 SVGAGI (reference sequence). After removal of 7 bases from V and 4 bases from J, the junction contained 3 bases not matched to a gene.

The CDR3 DNA is TGTGCCAGCAGTCGGACAGCTTACGAGCAGTACTTC. Translation gives CASSRTAYEQYF. This chain joins TRBV27 and TRBJ2-7, with D perhaps matching TRBD1 (6 bases). V was cut by 5 bases and J by 4 bases, with 9 bases left in between. The V gene's germline CDR1 is MNHEY and CDR2 SMNVEV (reference sequence). This CDR3 region has 12 residues.

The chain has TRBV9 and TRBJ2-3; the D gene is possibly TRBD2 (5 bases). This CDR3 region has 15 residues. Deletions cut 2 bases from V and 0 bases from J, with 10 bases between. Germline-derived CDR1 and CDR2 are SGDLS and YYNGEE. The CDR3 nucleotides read TGTGCCAGCAGCGTCCAAGCGGTTAGCACAGATACGCAGTATTTT. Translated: CASSVQAVSTDTQYF.

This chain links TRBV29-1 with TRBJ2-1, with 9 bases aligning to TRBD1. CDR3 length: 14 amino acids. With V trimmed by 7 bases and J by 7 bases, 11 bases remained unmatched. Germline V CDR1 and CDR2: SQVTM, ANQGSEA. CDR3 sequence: CSGWGQGAYNEQFF. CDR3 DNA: TGCAGCGGATGGGGACAGGGCGCATATAATGAGCAGTTCTTC.

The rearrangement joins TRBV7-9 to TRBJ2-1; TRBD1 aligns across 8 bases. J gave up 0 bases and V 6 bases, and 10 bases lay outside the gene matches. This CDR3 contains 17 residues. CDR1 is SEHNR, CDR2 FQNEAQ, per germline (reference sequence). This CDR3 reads CASSHRKGQVSYNEQFF. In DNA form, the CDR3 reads TGTGCCAGCAGTCATCGAAAGGGACAGGTCTCCTACAATGAGCAGTTCTTC. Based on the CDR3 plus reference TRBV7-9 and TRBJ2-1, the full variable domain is DTGVSQNPRHKITKRGQNVTFRCDPISEHNRLYWYRQTLGQGPEFLTYFQNEAQLEKSRLLSDRFSAERPKGSFSTLEIQRTEQGDSAMYLCASSHRKGQVSYNEQFFGPGTRLTVL.

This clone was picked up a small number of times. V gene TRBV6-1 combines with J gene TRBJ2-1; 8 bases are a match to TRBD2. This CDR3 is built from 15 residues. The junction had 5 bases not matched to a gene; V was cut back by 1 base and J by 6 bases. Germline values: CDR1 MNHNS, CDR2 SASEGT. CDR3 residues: CASSEEGLAFNEQFF. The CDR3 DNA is TGTGCCAGCAGTGAAGAAGGACTAGCATTCAATGAGCAGTTCTTC.

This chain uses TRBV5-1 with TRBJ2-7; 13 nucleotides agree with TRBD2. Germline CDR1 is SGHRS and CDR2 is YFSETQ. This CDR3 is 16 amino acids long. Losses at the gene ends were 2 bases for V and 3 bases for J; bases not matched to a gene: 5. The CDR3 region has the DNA TGCGCCAGCAGCTTACTAGCGGGAGGGCCGGTCTACGAGCAGTACTTC. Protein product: CASSLLAGGPVYEQYF.

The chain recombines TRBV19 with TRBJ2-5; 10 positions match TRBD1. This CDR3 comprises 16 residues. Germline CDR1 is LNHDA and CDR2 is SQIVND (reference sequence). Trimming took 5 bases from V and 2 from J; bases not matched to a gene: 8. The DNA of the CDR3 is TGTGCCAGTAGTGCTCAACCGGGACAGGGGCAAGAGACCCAGTACTTC. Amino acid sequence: CASSAQPGQGQETQYF.

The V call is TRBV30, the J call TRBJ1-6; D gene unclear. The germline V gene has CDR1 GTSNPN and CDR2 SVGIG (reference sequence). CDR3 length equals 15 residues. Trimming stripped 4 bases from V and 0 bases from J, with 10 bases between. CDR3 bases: TGTGCCTGGACTCTAGAAAGCTCCTATAATTCACCCCTCCACTTT. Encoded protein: CAWTLESSYNSPLHF.

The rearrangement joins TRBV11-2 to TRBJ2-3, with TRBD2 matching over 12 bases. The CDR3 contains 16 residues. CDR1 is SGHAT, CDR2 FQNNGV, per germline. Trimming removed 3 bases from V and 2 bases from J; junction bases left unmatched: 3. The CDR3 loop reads CASSLTSGRFTDTQYF. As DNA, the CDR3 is TGTGCCAGCAGCTTGACTAGCGGGAGATTCACAGATACGCAGTATTTT.

The CDR3 protein is CASSEGDRGRNTEAFF. The CDR3 DNA reads TGTGCCAGCAGTGAGGGGGACAGGGGGCGGAACACTGAAGCTTTCTTT. The chain recombines TRBV2 with TRBJ1-1; 12 bases line up with TRBD1. The CDR3 is 16 amino acids. The V segment lost 3 bases and the J segment 1 base; nucleotides outside the gene matches: 3. Germline V gene data show CDR1 as SNHLY and CDR2 as FYNNEI.

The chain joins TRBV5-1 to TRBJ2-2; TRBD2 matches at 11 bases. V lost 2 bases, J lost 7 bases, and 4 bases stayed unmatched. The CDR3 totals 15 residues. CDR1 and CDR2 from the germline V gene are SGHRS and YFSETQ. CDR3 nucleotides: TGCGCCAGCAGCTTCGGACTAGCGGGTGTCGGGGAGCTGTTTTTT. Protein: CASSFGLAGVGELFF.

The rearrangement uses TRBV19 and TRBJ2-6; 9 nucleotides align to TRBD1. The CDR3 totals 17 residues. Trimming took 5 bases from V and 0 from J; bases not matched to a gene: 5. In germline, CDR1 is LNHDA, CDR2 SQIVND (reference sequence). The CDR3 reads CASSPTGGYSGANVLTF. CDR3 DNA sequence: TGTGCCAGTAGTCCGACAGGGGGGTACTCTGGGGCCAACGTCCTGACTTTC. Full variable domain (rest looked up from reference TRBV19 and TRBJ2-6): DGGITQSPKYLFRKEGQNVTLSCEQNLNHDAMYWYRQDPGQGLRLIYYSQIVNDFQKGDIAEGYSVSREKKESFPLTVTSAQKNPTAFYLCASSPTGGYSGANVLTFGAGSRLTVL.

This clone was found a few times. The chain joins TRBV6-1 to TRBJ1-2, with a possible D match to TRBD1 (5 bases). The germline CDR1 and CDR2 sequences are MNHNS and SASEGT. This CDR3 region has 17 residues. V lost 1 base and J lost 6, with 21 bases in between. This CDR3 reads CASSEGLLGLQGDGYTF. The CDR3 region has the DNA TGTGCCAGCAGTGAAGGCCTCTTGGGACTCCAAGGGGATGGCTACACCTTC.

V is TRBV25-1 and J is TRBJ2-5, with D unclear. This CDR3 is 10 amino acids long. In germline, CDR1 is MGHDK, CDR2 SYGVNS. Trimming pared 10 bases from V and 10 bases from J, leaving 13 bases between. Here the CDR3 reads CATRRGSQYF. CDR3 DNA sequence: TGTGCCACCAGGAGAGGAAGCCAGTACTTC. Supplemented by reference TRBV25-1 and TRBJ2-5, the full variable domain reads EADIYQTPRYLVIGTGKKITLECSQTMGHDKMYWYQQDPGMELHLIHYSYGVNSTEKGDLSSESTVSRIRTEHFPLTLESARPSHTSQYLCATRRGSQYFGPGTRLLVL.

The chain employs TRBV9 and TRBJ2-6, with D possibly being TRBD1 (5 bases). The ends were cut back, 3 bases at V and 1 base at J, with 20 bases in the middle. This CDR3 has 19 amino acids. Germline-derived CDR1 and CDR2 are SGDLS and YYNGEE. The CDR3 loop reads CASSAELVGPGSGANVLTF. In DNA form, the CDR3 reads TGTGCCAGCAGCGCAGAGTTAGTGGGGCCTGGATCTGGGGCCAACGTCCTGACTTTC. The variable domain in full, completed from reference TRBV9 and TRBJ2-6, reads DSGVTQTPKHLITATGQRVTLRCSPRSGDLSVYWYQQSLDQGLQFLIQYYNGEERAKGNILERFSAQQFPDLHSELNLSSLELGDSALYFCASSAELVGPGSGANVLTFGAGSRLTVL.

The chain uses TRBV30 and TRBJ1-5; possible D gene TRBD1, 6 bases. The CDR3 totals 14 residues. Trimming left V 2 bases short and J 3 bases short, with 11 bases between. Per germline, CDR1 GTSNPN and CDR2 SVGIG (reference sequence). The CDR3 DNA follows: TGTGCCTGGAGTTACGACAGGAACAATCAGCCCCAGCATTTT. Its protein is CAWSYDRNNQPQHF.

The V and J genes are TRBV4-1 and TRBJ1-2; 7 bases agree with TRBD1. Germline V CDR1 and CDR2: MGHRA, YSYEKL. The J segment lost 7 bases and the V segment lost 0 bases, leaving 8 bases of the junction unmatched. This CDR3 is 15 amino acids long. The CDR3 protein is CASSQEGGQLGGYTF. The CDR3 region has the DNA TGCGCCAGCAGCCAAGAAGGGGGACAGTTGGGTGGCTACACCTTC.

The DNA for the CDR3 is TGTGCCAGTAGTATACTCGGCGGGAGCGGAAACACCATATATTTT. Translating gives CASSILGGSGNTIYF. The J gene is TRBJ1-3, the V gene TRBV19; D gene uncertain. Germline V gives CDR1 LNHDA, CDR2 SQIVND (reference sequence). This CDR3 has 15 residues. V lost 2 bases, J lost 4 bases, and 12 bases lay in between.

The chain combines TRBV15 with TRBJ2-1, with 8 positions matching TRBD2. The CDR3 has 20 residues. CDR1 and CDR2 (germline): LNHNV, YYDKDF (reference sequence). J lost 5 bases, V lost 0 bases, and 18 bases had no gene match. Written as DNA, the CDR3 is TGTGCCACCAGCAGAGAGGGGGGTAGCGGGACCGTACTCGGGGACAATGAGCAGTTCTTC. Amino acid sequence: CATSREGGSGTVLGDNEQFF.

In DNA form, the CDR3 reads TGTGCCAGCAGCCTAAGGACGCCTAGCGGGGGATCAGATACGCAGTATTTT. Its translation: CASSLRTPSGGSDTQYF. V gene TRBV4-2 combines with J gene TRBJ2-3, with TRBD2 matching over 10 bases. Germline V gene data show CDR1 as LGHNA and CDR2 as YNFKEQ. The CDR3 spans 17 residues. V was clipped by 4 bases and J by 4 bases; unmatched bases: 11.

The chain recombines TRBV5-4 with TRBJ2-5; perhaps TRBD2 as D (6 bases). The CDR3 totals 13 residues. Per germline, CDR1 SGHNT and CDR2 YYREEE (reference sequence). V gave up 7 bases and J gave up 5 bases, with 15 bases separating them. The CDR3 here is CASSLGGGETQYF. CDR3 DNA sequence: TGTGCCAGCTCTCTCGGTGGAGGGGAGACCCAGTACTTC.

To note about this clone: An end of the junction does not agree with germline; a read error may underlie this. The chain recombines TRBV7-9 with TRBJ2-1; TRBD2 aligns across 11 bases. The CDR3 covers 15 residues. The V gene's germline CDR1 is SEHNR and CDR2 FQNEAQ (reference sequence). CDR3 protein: CASSVGTSGHKEQFF. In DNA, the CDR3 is TGTGCCAGCAGCGTCGGGACTAGCGGCCACAAAGAGCAGTTCTTC.

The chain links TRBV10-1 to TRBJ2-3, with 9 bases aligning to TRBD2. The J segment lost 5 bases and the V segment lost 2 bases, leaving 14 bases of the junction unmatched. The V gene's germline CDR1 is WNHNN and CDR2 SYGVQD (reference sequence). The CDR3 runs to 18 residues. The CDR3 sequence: CASSEATLRGLALDTQYF. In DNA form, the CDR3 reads TGCGCCAGCAGTGAGGCCACCCTCCGCGGACTAGCGTTAGATACGCAGTATTTT.